The rows below give T cell receptor beta chains drawn from one sample of a study of T cells after posttransplantation cyclophosphamide. Using immunoSEQ multiplex PCR, the repertoire was profiled, and TCRdb retains in-frame clones only, with some absent. The data show some 64,000 clones, about 93% seen once. Sequencing was carried out using PBMCs. These receptors all come from a woman in her twenties or thirties in good health and a related stem cell transplant donor. The CDR3 runs from the conserved cysteine through the conserved F or W. The D gene is left open where the match is weak. Only some rows state a clone size, as once, few, many or a class for expanded clones.

d_call: TRBD1; clone_size: .; j_call: TRBJ1-2; v_call: TRBV7-2; cdr3_aa: CASSLGRGRDGYTF; cdr3_nt: TGTGCCAGCAGCTTAGGTAGGGGGCGAGATGGCTACACCTTC
d_call: .; clone_size: .; j_call: TRBJ1-2; v_call: TRBV21-1; cdr3_aa: CASSTRTGIGYTF; cdr3_nt: TGTGCCAGCAGCACGCGGACAGGGATCGGCTACACCTTC
d_call: TRBD1; clone_size: .; j_call: TRBJ1-2; v_call: TRBV5-6; cdr3_aa: CASSAGTGGYTF; cdr3_nt: TGTGCCAGCAGCGCGGGGACAGGAGGCTACACCTTC
d_call: TRBD1; clone_size: .; j_call: TRBJ1-6; v_call: TRBV14; cdr3_aa: CASSLDRVDNSPLHF; cdr3_nt: TGTGCCAGCAGCCTTGACAGGGTAGATAATTCACCCCTCCACTTT
d_call: .; clone_size: .; j_call: TRBJ2-5; v_call: TRBV5-1; cdr3_aa: CASSLRIQGSETQYF; cdr3_nt: TGCGCCAGCAGCTTACGGATACAGGGTTCAGAGACCCAGTACTTC
d_call: TRBD1; clone_size: .; j_call: TRBJ1-4; v_call: TRBV2; cdr3_aa: CASSGQGASEKLFF; cdr3_nt: TGTGCCAGCAGCGGACAGGGGGCTTCTGAAAAACTGTTTTTT
d_call: TRBD1; clone_size: .; j_call: TRBJ2-3; v_call: TRBV5-4; cdr3_aa: CASSLGGTGGTDTQYF; cdr3_nt: TGTGCCAGCAGCTTGGGGGGGACAGGCGGCACAGATACGCAGTATTTT
d_call: .; clone_size: few; j_call: TRBJ1-1; v_call: TRBV7-2; cdr3_aa: CASRLLANTEAFF; cdr3_nt: TGTGCCAGCAGGCTCTTAGCGAACACTGAAGCTTTCTTT
d_call: .; clone_size: .; j_call: TRBJ1-1; v_call: TRBV11-2; cdr3_aa: CASSLNTEAFF; cdr3_nt: TGTGCCAGCAGCTTAAACACTGAAGCTTTCTTT
d_call: .; clone_size: .; j_call: TRBJ1-6; v_call: TRBV15; cdr3_aa: CATSPDYPPLHF; cdr3_nt: TGTGCCACCAGCCCCGATTATCCACCCCTCCACTTT
d_call: .; clone_size: .; j_call: TRBJ2-5; v_call: TRBV19; cdr3_aa: CASSIQGLMETQYF; cdr3_nt: TGTGCCAGTAGCATTCAGGGCCTCATGGAGACCCAGTACTTC
d_call: .; clone_size: .; j_call: TRBJ1-1; v_call: TRBV7-3; cdr3_aa: CASSLGGPSTEAFF; cdr3_nt: TGTGCCAGCAGCTTGGGGGGCCCCTCCACTGAAGCTTTCTTT
d_call: .; clone_size: .; j_call: TRBJ2-3; v_call: TRBV4-2; cdr3_aa: CASSQDLADTQYF; cdr3_nt: TGTGCCAGCAGCCAAGATCTTGCAGATACGCAGTATTTT
d_call: TRBD1; clone_size: .; j_call: TRBJ1-1; v_call: TRBV15; cdr3_aa: CATSSIGGQGNTEAFF; cdr3_nt: TGTGCCACCAGCAGCATAGGGGGCCAGGGGAACACTGAAGCTTTCTTT
d_call: .; clone_size: .; j_call: TRBJ1-5; v_call: TRBV2; cdr3_aa: CASRPGEGSNQPQHF; cdr3_nt: TGTGCCAGCAGACCCGGGGAGGGGAGCAATCAGCCCCAGCATTTT
d_call: .; clone_size: .; j_call: TRBJ1-2; v_call: TRBV5-4; cdr3_aa: CASSRRERLGGYTF; cdr3_nt: TGTGCCAGCAGCCGGAGGGAGCGGTTGGGGGGCTACACCTTC
d_call: .; clone_size: .; j_call: TRBJ1-6; v_call: TRBV5-8; cdr3_aa: CASSLLGPALNSPLHF; cdr3_nt: TGTGCCAGCAGCTTGTTAGGGCCAGCCCTTAATTCACCCCTCCACTTT
d_call: .; clone_size: .; j_call: TRBJ2-7; v_call: TRBV5-4; cdr3_aa: CASRRGLGEQYF; cdr3_nt: TGTGCCAGCAGGAGGGGCCTGGGGGAGCAGTACTTC
d_call: .; clone_size: once; j_call: TRBJ1-1; v_call: TRBV5-1; cdr3_aa: CASSLYPGQTNTEAFF; cdr3_nt: TGCGCCAGCAGCTTGTACCCGGGGCAGACGAACACTGAAGCTTTCTTT
d_call: .; clone_size: .; j_call: TRBJ1-1; v_call: TRBV9; cdr3_aa: CASPPLAQGANLNTEAFF; cdr3_nt: TGTGCCAGCCCCCCCCTCGCGCAGGGAGCTAACCTGAACACTGAAGCTTTCTTT
d_call: .; clone_size: .; j_call: TRBJ1-3; v_call: TRBV5-6; cdr3_aa: CASSLRQFTAASGNTIYF; cdr3_nt: TGTGCCAGCAGCTTACGGCAGTTTACCGCCGCCTCTGGAAACACCATATATTTT
d_call: .; clone_size: .; j_call: TRBJ1-3; v_call: TRBV6-4; cdr3_aa: CASSDSTAGNTIYF; cdr3_nt: TGTGCCAGCAGTGACTCGACGGCTGGAAACACCATATATTTT
d_call: .; clone_size: .; j_call: TRBJ2-5; v_call: TRBV27; cdr3_aa: CASSLPGDSETQYF; cdr3_nt: TGTGCCAGCAGTTTGCCGGGGGACTCGGAGACCCAGTACTTC
d_call: .; clone_size: .; j_call: TRBJ2-3; v_call: TRBV5-1; cdr3_aa: CASSLEGRGLTDTQYF; cdr3_nt: TGCGCCAGCAGCTTGGAAGGGCGGGGGCTCACAGATACGCAGTATTTT
d_call: .; clone_size: .; j_call: TRBJ1-3; v_call: TRBV10-3; cdr3_aa: CATGPADFSGNTIYF; cdr3_nt: TGTGCCACCGGGCCAGCGGATTTCTCTGGAAACACCATATATTTT
d_call: .; clone_size: .; j_call: TRBJ2-3; v_call: TRBV2; cdr3_aa: CATLTTDTQYF; cdr3_nt: TGTGCCACCCTCACCACAGATACGCAGTATTTT
d_call: TRBD1; clone_size: .; j_call: TRBJ1-4; v_call: TRBV19; cdr3_aa: CATRQGGNEKLFF; cdr3_nt: TGTGCCACGCGACAGGGAGGTAATGAAAAACTGTTTTTT
d_call: .; clone_size: .; j_call: TRBJ2-6; v_call: TRBV6-5; cdr3_aa: CASSYSKGTGANVLTF; cdr3_nt: TGTGCCAGCAGTTACTCGAAGGGTACGGGGGCCAACGTCCTGACTTTC
d_call: TRBD1; clone_size: .; j_call: TRBJ2-6; v_call: TRBV7-9; cdr3_aa: CASSSSGGPGANVLTF; cdr3_nt: TGTGCCAGCAGCTCCTCAGGGGGCCCTGGGGCCAACGTCCTGACTTTC
d_call: .; clone_size: .; j_call: TRBJ1-1; v_call: TRBV2; cdr3_aa: CASSGRTANTEAFF; cdr3_nt: TGTGCCAGCAGTGGAAGGACAGCGAACACTGAAGCTTTCTTT
d_call: TRBD1; clone_size: .; j_call: TRBJ2-1; v_call: TRBV4-3; cdr3_aa: CASSQRDSYNEQFF; cdr3_nt: TGCGCCAGCAGCCAAAGGGACAGCTACAATGAGCAGTTCTTC
d_call: TRBD1; clone_size: .; j_call: TRBJ1-4; v_call: TRBV18; cdr3_aa: CASSPSAGGLEKLFF; cdr3_nt: TGTGCCAGCTCACCATCCGCAGGGGGACTTGAAAAACTGTTTTTT
d_call: TRBD1; clone_size: once; j_call: TRBJ2-3; v_call: TRBV7-2; cdr3_aa: CASSLAGGQFADTQYF; cdr3_nt: TGTGCCAGCAGCTTAGCAGGGGGACAGTTCGCAGATACGCAGTATTTT
d_call: TRBD2; clone_size: once; j_call: TRBJ2-1; v_call: TRBV7-9; cdr3_aa: CASSLGGGGSYNEQFF; cdr3_nt: TGTGCCAGCAGCTTAGGAGGCGGGGGCTCCTACAATGAGCAGTTCTTC
d_call: .; clone_size: .; j_call: TRBJ2-5; v_call: TRBV5-1; cdr3_aa: CASSLVGEETQYF; cdr3_nt: TGCGCCAGCAGCTTGGTTGGGGAAGAGACCCAGTACTTC
d_call: .; clone_size: .; j_call: TRBJ2-5; v_call: TRBV2; cdr3_aa: CASRRQVVGETQYF; cdr3_nt: TGTGCCAGCAGAAGACAGGTCGTCGGCGAGACCCAGTACTTC